This T cell receptor (beta chain) is from a study of blood T cell repertoires in COVID-19. Study information: Nucleic acid was either cDNA or gDNA, and it came from T cells, B-cell-depleted T cells, or PBMCs.

Under the authors' procedure: Amplified reference gene primers provided the basis for estimating nucleated cell counts. Repertoires were generated with immunoSEQ multiplex PCR, while TCRdb's copy carries only in-frame clones and drops some. V, J and clone size reflect that table, while D and trimming were determined from the DNA. The table shows around 160,000 clones, with roughly nine tenths occurring only once. The CDR3 consists of 15 residues. The germline CDR1 and CDR2 sequences are LNHDA and SQIVND (reference sequence). J was trimmed by 2 bases and V by 4 bases; bases with no gene match: 4. The Seattle site enrolled patients during active infection and followed them longitudinally.

The sequenced sample consisted of peripheral blood. V gene TRBV19 combines with J gene TRBJ2-3, with TRBD1 matching 9 bases. The sequence was obtained from a man younger than 35 with COVID-19, enrolled during active disease. The CDR3 reads CASSNTGGHTDTQYF. CDR3 in DNA: TGTGCCAGTAGTAACACAGGGGGCCACACAGATACGCAGTATTTT.